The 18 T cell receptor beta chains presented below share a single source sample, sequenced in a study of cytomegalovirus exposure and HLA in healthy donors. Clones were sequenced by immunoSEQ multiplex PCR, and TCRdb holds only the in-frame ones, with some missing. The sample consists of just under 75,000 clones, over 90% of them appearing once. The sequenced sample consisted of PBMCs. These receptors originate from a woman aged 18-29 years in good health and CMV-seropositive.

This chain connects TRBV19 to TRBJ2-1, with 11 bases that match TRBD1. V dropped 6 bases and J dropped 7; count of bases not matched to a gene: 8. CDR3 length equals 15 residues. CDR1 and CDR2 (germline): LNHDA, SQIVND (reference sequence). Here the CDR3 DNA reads TGTGCCAGTAGCCAAGCCGGGACAGGGGGTAATGAGCAGTTCTTC. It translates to CASSQAGTGGNEQFF.

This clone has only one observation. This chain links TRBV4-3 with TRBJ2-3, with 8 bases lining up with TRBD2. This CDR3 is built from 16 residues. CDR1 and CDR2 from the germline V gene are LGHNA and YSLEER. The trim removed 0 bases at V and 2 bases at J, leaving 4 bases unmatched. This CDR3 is CASSQEGGRTTDTQYF. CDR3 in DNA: TGCGCCAGCAGCCAAGAAGGCGGGAGGACCACAGATACGCAGTATTTT.

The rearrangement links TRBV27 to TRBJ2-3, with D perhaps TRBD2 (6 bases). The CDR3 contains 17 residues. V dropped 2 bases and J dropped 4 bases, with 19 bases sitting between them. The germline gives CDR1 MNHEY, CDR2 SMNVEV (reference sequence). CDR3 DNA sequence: TGTGCCAGCAGTTTAGAACCGGCGGGGAGCGGCCCAGATACGCAGTATTTT. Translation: CASSLEPAGSGPDTQYF.

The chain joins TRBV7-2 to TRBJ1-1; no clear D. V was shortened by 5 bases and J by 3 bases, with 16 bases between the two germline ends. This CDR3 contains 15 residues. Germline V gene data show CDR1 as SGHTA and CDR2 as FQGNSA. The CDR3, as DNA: TGTGCCAGCAGCCCACAACGTAGCGGAGACACTGAAGCTTTCTTT. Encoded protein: CASSPQRSGDTEAFF.

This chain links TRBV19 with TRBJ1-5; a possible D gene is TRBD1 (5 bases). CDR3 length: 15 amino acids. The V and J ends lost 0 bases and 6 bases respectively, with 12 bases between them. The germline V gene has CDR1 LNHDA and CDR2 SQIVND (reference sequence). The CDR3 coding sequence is TGTGCCAGTAGTATAGAAGGAGGGGAAACTCAGCCCCAGCATTTT. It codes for CASSIEGGETQPQHF.

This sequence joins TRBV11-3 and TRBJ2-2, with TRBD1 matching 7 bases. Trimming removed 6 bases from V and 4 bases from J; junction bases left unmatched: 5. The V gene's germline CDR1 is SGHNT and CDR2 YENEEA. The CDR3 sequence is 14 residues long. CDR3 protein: CASRDRVGTGELFF. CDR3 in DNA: TGTGCCAGCAGAGACAGGGTCGGCACCGGGGAGCTGTTTTTT.

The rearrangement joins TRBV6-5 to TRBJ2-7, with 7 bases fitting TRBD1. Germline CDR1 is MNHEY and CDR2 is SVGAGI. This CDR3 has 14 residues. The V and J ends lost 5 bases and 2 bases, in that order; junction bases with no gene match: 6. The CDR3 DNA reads TGTGCCAGCAGTAGGGACAGAACCGCCTACGAGCAGTACTTC. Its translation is CASSRDRTAYEQYF.

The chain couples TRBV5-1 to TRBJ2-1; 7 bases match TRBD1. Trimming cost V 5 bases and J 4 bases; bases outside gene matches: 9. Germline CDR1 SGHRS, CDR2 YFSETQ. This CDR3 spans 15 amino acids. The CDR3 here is CASRERQGSYNEQFF. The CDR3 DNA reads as TGCGCCAGCAGAGAGAGACAGGGTTCTTACAATGAGCAGTTCTTC.

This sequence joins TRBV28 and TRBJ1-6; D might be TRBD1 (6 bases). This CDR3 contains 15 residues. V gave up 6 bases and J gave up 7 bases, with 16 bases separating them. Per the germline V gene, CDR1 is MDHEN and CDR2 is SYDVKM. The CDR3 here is CASSPLDSWNSPLHF. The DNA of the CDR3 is TGTGCCAGCAGCCCCTTGGACAGTTGGAATTCACCCCTCCACTTT.

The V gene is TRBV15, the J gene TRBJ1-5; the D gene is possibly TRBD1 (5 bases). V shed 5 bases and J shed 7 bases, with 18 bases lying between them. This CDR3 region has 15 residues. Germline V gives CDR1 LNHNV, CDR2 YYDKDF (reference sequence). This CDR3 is CATSERVTQGQPQHF. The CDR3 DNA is TGTGCCACCAGCGAACGAGTTACCCAGGGACAGCCCCAGCATTTT.

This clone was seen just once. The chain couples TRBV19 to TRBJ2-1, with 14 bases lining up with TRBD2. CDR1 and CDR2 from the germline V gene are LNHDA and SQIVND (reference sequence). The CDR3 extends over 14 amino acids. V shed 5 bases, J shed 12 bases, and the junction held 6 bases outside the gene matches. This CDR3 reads CASSPGTSGSTQFF. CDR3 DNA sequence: TGTGCCAGTAGTCCCGGGACTAGCGGGAGTACGCAGTTCTTC.

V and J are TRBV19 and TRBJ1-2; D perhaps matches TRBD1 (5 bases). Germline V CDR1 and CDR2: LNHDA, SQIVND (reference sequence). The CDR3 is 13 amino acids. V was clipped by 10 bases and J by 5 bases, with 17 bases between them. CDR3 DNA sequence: TGTGCCACCTCCCCGGGCGGACAATATGGCTACACCTTC. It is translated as CATSPGGQYGYTF.

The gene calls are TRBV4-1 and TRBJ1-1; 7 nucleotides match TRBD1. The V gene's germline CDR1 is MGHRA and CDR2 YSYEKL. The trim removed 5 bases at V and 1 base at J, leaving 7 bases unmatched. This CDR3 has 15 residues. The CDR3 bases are TGCGCCAGCAGCGCGAAGGACAGGCCGAACACTGAAGCTTTCTTT. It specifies CASSAKDRPNTEAFF.

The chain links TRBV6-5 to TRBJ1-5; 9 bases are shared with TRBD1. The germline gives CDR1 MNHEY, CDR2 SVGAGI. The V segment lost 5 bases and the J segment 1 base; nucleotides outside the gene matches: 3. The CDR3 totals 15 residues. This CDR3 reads CASSPGTGSNQPQHF. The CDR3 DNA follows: TGTGCCAGCAGTCCCGGGACAGGGAGCAATCAGCCCCAGCATTTT.

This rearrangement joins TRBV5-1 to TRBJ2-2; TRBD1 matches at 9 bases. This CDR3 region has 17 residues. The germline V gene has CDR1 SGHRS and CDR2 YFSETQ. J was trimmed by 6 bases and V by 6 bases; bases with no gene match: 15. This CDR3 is CASIPGTGNFGAGELFF. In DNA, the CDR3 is TGCGCCAGCATCCCCGGGACAGGGAATTTCGGTGCCGGGGAGCTGTTTTTT.

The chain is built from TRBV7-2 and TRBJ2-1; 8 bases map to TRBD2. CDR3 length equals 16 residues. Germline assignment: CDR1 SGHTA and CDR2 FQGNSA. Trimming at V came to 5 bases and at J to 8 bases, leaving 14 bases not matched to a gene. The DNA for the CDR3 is TGTGCCAGCAGCCCACAGCGGGAGTGGTCCCCCGATGAGCAGTTCTTC. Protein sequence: CASSPQREWSPDEQFF.

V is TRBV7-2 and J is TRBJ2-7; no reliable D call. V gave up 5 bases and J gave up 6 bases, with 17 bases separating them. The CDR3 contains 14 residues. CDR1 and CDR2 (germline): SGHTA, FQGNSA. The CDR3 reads CASSTYLRSGEQYF. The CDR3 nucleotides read TGTGCCAGCAGCACATATTTAAGGTCGGGCGAGCAGTACTTC. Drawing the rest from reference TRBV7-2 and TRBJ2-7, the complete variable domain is GAGVSQSPSNKVTEKGKDVELRCDPISGHTALYWYRQSLGQGLEFLIYFQGNSAPDKSGLPSDRFSAERTGGSVSTLTIQRTQQEDSAVYLCASSTYLRSGEQYFGPGTRLTVT.

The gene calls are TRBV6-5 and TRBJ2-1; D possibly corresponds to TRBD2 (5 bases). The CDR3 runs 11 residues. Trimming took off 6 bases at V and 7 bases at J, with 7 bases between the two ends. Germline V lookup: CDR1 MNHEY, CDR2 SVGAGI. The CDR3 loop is CASRRDNEQFF. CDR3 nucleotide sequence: TGTGCCAGCAGGAGGGATAATGAGCAGTTCTTC.